This T cell receptor (beta chain) appears in the sequencing data of a study of cytomegalovirus exposure and HLA in healthy donors. For the study at large: Of approximately 400 genotyped donors, about 81% clustered with self-reported Caucasian donors.

Use of 60 Vbeta and 13 Jbeta primers characterized the PCR. TCRdb's copy holds only in-frame clones and misses some; the assay was immunoSEQ multiplex PCR. The sample carries some 130,000 clones, roughly 79% recorded once. The CDR3 is made up of 15 amino acids. Germline CDR1 and CDR2: MNHEY and SMNVEV (reference sequence). The V end lost 4 bases, the J end lost 1 base, and 8 bases lay between the germline ends. Points from the study as a whole: In a later analysis, TCR beta V- and J-gene trimming was associated with a missense DCLRE1C variant. As immune exposure information, only CMV serostatus was available. Prediction of most subjects' HLA-A and HLA-B alleles by TCR beta sequences was reportedly accurate.

This clone was seen once. Its antigen is currently unknown. This clonotype originated in a woman in her forties or fifties in good health and CMV-seronegative. The chain links TRBV27 to TRBJ2-6; D ambiguous. Sample: PBMCs. This chain's CDR3 is CASSSWSSGANVLTF. The CDR3 nucleotides are TGTGCCAGCAGTTCTTGGAGTTCTGGGGCCAACGTCCTGACTTTC.